This TCR beta chain was documented in a study of identical twins. TCRdb re-called the 5' RACE reads through MiXCR, storing one row per CDR3 protein. This sample has about 520,000 distinct CDR3 sequences, with 22% found just once. Deletions cut 3 bases from V and 5 bases from J, with 4 bases between. CDR1 and CDR2 (germline): LGHNT, FRNRAP. The CDR3 runs 11 residues. This clonotype occurred a few times. These data were likewise used in another study, on T cells expressing NK-cell markers. That paper notes: In roughly six donors, dominant NKG2C+ clonotypes were about 1.0-7.5% of CD8+ T cells.

The TCR was taken from a woman aged 18-35 years in good health. The rearrangement uses TRBV12-5 and TRBJ2-5; D is undetermined. Input material: CD4+ T cells sorted from blood. DNA for the CDR3: TGTGCTAGTGGTTTTGGGGAGACCCAGTACTTC. This translates into CASGFGETQYF.